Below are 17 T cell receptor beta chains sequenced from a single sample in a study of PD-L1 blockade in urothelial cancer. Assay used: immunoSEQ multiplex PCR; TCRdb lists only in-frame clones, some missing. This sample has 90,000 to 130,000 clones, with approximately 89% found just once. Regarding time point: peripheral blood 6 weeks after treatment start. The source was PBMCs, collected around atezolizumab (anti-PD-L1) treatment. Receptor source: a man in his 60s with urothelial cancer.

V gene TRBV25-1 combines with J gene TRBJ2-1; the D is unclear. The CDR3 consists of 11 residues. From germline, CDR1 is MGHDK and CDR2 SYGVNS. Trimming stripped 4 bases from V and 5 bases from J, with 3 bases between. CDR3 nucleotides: TGTGCCAGCAGTGGCGACAATGAGCAGTTCTTC. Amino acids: CASSGDNEQFF.

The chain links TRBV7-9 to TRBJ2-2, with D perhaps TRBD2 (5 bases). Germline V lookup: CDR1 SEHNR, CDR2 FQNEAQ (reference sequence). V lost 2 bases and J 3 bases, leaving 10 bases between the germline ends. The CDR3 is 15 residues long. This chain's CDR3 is CASSLSGVDTGELFF. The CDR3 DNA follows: TGTGCCAGCAGCTTATCCGGGGTCGACACCGGGGAGCTGTTTTTT.

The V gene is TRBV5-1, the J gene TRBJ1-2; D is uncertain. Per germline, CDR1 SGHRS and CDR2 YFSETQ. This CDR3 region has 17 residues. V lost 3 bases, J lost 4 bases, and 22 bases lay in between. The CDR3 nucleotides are TGCGCCAGCAGCTGGAGGGCGGCAAATTCATCTGGCTATGGCTACACCTTC. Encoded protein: CASSWRAANSSGYGYTF.

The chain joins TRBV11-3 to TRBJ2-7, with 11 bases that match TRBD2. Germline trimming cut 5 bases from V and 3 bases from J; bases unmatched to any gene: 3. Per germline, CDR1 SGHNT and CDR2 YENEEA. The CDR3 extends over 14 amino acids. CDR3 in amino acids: CASSLGTSGYEQYF. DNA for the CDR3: TGTGCCAGCAGCCTCGGGACTAGCGGCTACGAGCAGTACTTC.

As DNA, the CDR3 is TGTGCCAGCTCACCCGGGACAGGGAAAGGCGAGCAGTACTTC. Residues: CASSPGTGKGEQYF. The chain employs TRBV18 and TRBJ2-7; 9 nucleotides match TRBD1. Germline V gene data show CDR1 as KGHSH and CDR2 as LQKENI. The ends lost 3 bases at V and 6 bases at J; junction bases unmatched: 6. This CDR3 comprises 14 residues.

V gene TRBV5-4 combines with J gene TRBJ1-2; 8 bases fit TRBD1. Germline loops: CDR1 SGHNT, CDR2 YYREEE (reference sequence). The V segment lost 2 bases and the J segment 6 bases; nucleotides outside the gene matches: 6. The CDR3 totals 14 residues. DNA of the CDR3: TGTGCCAGCAGCTTCAAGGACAGGGTTGATGGCTACACCTTC. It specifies CASSFKDRVDGYTF.

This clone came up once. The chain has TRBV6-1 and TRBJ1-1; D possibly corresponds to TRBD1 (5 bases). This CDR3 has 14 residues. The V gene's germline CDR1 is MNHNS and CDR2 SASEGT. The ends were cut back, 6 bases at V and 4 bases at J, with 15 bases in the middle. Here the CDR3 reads CASSALRGGTEAFF. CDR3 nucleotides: TGTGCCAGCAGCGCCTTAAGGGGAGGCACTGAAGCTTTCTTT.

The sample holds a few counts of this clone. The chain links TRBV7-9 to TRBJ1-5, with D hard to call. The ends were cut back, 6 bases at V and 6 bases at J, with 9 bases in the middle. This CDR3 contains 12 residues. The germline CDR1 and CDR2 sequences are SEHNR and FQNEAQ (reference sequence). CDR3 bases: TGTGCCAGCAGTGATACAGCTCAGCCCCAGCATTTT. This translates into CASSDTAQPQHF.

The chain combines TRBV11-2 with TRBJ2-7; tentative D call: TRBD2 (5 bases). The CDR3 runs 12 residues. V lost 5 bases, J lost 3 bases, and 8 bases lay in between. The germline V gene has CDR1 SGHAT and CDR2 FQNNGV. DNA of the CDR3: TGTGCCAGCAGCGGGAGCTACTACGAGCAGTACTTC. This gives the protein CASSGSYYEQYF.

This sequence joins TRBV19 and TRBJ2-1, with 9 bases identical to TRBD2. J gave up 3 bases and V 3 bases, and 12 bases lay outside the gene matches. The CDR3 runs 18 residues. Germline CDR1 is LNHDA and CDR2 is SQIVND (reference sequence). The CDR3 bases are TGTGCCAGTAGTATCAGGGGGTCTAGCGGGATGTACTACAATGAGCAGTTCTTC. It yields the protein CASSIRGSSGMYYNEQFF.

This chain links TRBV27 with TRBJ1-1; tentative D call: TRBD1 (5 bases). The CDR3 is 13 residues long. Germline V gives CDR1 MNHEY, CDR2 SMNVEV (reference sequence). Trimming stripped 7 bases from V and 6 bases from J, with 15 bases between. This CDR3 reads CASTTQGLAEAFF. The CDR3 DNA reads TGTGCCAGCACAACCCAGGGTCTTGCTGAAGCTTTCTTT.

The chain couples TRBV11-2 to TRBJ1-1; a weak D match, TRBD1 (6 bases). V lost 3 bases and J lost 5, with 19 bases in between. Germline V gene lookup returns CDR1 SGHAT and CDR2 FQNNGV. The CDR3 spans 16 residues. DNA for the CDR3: TGTGCCAGCAGCTTGAACAGGGTACGAGCGAGGACTGAAGCTTTCTTT. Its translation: CASSLNRVRARTEAFF.

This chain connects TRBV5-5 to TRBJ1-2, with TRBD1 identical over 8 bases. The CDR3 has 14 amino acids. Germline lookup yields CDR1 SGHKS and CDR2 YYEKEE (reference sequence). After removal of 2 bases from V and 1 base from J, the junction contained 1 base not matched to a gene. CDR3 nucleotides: TGTGCCAGCAGCTTAGGACAGGGTAACTATGGCTACACCTTC. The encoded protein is CASSLGQGNYGYTF.

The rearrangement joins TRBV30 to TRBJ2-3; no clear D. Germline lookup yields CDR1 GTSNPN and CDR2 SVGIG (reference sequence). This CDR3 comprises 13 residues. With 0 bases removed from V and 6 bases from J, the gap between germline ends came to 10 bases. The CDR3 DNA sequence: TGTGCCTGGAGTGTACGGTCACAGGATACGCAGTATTTT. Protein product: CAWSVRSQDTQYF. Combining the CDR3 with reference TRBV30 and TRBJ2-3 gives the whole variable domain SQTIHQWPATLVQPVGSPLSLECTVEGTSNPNLYWYRQAAGRGLQLLFYSVGIGQISSEVPQNLSASRPQDRQFILSSKKLLLSDSGFYLCAWSVRSQDTQYFGPGTRLTVL.

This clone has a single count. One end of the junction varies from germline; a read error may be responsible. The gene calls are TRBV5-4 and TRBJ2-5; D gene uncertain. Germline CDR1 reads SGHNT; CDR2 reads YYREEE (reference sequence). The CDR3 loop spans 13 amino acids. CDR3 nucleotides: TGTGCCAGCAGCTTAAGATTCCAAGAGATCCAGTACTTC. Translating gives CASSLRFQEIQYF.

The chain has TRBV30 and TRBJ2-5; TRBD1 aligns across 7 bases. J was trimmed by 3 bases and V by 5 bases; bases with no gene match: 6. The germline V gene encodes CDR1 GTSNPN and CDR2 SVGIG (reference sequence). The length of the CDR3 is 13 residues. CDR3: CAWEEGAKETQYF. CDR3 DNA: TGTGCCTGGGAAGAGGGGGCTAAAGAGACCCAGTACTTC.

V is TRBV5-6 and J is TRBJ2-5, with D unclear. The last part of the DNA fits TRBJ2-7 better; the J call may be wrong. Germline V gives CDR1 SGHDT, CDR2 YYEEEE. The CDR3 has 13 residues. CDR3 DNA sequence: TGTGCCAGCAGCGAAGGAACAAACTACGAGCAGTACTTC. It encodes CASSEGTNYEQYF.